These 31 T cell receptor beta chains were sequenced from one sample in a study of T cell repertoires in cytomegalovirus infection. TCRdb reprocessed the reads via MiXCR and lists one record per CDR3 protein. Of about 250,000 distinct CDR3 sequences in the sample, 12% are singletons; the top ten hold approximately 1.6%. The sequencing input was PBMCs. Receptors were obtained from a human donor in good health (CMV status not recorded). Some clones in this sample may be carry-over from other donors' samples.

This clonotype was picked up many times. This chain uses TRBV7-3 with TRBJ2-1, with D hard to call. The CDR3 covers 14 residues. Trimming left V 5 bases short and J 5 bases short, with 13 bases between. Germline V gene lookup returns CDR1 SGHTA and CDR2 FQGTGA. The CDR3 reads CASSLGPNNNEQFF. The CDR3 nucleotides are TGTGCCAGCAGCCTCGGGCCAAATAACAATGAGCAGTTCTTC.

As DNA, the CDR3 is TGTGCCAGCAGCTTAAACGGGCCAGGGGATTCTACCGGGGAGCTGTTTTTT. Protein product: CASSLNGPGDSTGELFF. V gene TRBV7-3 combines with J gene TRBJ2-2; D perhaps matches TRBD1 (6 bases). Trimming took 1 base from V and 5 from J, leaving 17 bases between them. The CDR3 is 17 residues long. Germline loops: CDR1 SGHTA, CDR2 FQGTGA.

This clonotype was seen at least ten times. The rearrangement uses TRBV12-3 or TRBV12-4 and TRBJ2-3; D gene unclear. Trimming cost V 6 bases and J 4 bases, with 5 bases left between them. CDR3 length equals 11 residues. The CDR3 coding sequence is TGTGCCAGCAGCTCTCCAGATACGCAGTATTTT. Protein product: CASSSPDTQYF.

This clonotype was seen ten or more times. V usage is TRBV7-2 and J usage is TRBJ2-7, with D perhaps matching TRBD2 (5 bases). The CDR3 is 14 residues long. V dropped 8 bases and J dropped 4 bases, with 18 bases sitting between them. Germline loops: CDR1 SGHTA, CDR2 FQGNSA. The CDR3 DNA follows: TGTGCCAGCTCAATTTCGGGCAGACTATACGAGCAGTACTTC. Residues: CASSISGRLYEQYF.

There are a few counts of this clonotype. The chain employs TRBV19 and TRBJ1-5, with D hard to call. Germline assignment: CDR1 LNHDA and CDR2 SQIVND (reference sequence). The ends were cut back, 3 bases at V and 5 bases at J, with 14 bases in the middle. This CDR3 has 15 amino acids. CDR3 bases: TGTGCCAGTAGTATCCCCGTCCAGGATGATCAGCCCCAGCATTTT. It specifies CASSIPVQDDQPQHF.

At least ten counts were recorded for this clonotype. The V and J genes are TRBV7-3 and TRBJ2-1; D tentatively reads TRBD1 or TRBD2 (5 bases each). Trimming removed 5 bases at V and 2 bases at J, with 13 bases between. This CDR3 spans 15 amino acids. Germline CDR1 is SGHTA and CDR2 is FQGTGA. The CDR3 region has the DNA TGTGCCAGCAGCGAAGGGACGGATCCCTACAATGAGCAGTTCTTC. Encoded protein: CASSEGTDPYNEQFF. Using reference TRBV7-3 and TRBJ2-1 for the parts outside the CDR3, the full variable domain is GAGVSQTPSNKVTEKGKYVELRCDPISGHTALYWYRQSLGQGPEFLIYFQGTGAADDSGLPNDRFFAVRPEGSVSTLKIQRTERGDSAVYLCASSEGTDPYNEQFFGPGTRLTVL.

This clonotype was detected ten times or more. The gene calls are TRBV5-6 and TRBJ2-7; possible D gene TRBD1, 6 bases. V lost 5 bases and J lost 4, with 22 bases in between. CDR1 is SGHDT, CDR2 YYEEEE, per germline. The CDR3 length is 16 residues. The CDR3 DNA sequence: TGTGCCAGCAGACTACGGTTTAGGACAGATGATTACGAGCAGTACTTC. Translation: CASRLRFRTDDYEQYF.

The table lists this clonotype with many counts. The CDR3 region is CASSARGESETQYF. The CDR3 DNA is TGTGCCAGCAGTGCGAGGGGGGAATCGGAGACCCAGTACTTC. This chain uses TRBV7-8 with TRBJ2-5, with D perhaps TRBD1 or TRBD2 (6 bases each). CDR1 and CDR2 from the germline V gene are SGHVS and FQNEAQ. V lost 6 bases to trimming and J lost 5 bases, with 16 bases between them. The CDR3 is 14 residues long.

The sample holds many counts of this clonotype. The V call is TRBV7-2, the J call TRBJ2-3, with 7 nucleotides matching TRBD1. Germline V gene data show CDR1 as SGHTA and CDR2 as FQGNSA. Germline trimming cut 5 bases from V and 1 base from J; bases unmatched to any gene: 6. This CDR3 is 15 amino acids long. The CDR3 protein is CASSPGTAGTDTQYF. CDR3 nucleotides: TGTGCCAGCAGCCCGGGGACAGCTGGCACAGATACGCAGTATTTT.

The CDR3 reads CASSSEGGEKLFF. CDR3 nucleotides: TGTGCCAGCAGCTCCGAGGGGGGGGAAAAACTGTTTTTT. This sequence joins TRBV7-2 and TRBJ1-4, with TRBD1 as a possible D gene (6 bases). Germline lookup yields CDR1 SGHTA and CDR2 FQGNSA. V was cut by 4 bases and J by 8 bases, with 11 bases left in between. CDR3 length equals 13 residues.

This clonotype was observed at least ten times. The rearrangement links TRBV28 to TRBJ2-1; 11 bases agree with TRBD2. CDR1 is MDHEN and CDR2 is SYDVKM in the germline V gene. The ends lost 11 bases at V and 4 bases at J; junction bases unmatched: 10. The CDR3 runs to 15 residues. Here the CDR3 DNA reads TGTGCCTGCTACTCCGGGACTAGCGGATACAATGAGCAGTTCTTC. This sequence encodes CACYSGTSGYNEQFF. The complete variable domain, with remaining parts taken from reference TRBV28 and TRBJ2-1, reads DVKVTQSSRYLVKRTGEKVFLECVQDMDHENMFWYRQDPGLGLRLIYFSYDVKMKEKGDIPEGYSVSREKKERFSLILESASTNQTSMYLCACYSGTSGYNEQFFGPGTRLTVL.

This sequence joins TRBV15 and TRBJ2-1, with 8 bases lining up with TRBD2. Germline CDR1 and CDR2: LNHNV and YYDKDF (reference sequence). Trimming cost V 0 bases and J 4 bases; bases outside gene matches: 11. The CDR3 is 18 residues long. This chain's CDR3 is CATSRDRTSSGGYNEQFF. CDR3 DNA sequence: TGTGCCACCAGCAGAGATCGGACTTCGAGCGGGGGTTACAATGAGCAGTTCTTC. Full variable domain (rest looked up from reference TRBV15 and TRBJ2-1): DAMVIQNPRYQVTQFGKPVTLSCSQTLNHNVMYWYQQKSSQAPKLLFHYYDKDFNNEADTPDNFQSRRPNTSFCFLDIRSPGLGDTAMYLCATSRDRTSSGGYNEQFFGPGTRLTVL.

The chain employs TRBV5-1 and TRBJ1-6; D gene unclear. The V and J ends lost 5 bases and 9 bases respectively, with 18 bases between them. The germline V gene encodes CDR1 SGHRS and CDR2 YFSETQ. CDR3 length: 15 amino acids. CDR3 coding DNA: TGCGCCAGCAGTCCCGGTGCGATCGGAGGTTCACCCCTCCACTTT. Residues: CASSPGAIGGSPLHF.

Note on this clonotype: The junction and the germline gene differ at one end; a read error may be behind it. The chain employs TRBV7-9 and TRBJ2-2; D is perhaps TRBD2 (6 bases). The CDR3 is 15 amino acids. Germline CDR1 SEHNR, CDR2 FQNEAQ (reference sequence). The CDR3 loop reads CASSPGRGNTRELYF. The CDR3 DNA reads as TGTGCCAGCAGCCCAGGTCGGGGGAACACCAGGGAGCTGTATTTT.

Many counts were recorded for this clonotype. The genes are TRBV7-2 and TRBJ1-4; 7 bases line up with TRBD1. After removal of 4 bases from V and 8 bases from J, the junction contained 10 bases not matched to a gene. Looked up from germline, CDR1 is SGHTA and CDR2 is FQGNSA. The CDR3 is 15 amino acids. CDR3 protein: CASSSTGVSDEKLFF. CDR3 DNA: TGTGCCAGCAGCTCTACAGGGGTCTCAGACGAAAAACTGTTTTTT.

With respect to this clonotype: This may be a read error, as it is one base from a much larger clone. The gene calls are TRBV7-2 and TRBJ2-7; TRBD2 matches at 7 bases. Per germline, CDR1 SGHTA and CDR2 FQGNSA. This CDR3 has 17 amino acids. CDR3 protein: CASSLELSGARSHEQYF. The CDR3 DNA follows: TGTGCCAGCAGCTTAGAGCTGAGCGGGGCTCGCTCCCACGAGCAGTACTTC.

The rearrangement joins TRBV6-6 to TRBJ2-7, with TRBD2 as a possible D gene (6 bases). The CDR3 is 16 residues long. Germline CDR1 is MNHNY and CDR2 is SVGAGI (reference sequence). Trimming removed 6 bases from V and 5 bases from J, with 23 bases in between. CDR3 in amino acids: CASRMRRERPGDEQYF. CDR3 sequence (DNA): TGTGCCAGCAGGATGAGAAGGGAGCGACCGGGGGACGAGCAGTACTTC.

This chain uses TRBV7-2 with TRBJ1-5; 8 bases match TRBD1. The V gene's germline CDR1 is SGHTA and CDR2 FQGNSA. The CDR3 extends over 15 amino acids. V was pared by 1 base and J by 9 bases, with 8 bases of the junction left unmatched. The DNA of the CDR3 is TGTGCCAGCAGCTTAGGAACAGGGGGGGAATGGCCCCAGCATTTT. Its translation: CASSLGTGGEWPQHF.

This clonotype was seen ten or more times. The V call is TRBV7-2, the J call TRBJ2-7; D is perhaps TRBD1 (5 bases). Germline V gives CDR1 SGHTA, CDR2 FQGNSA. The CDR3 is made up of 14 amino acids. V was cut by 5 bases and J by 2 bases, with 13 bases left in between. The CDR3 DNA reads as TGTGCCAGCAGCCCCGACAGAAGCGCCTACGAGCAGTACTTC. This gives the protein CASSPDRSAYEQYF.

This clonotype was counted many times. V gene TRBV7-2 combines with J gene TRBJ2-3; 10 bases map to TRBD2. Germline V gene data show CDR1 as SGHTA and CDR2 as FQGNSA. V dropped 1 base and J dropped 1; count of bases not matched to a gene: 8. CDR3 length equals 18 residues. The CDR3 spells CASSLGLAGDQGTDTQYF. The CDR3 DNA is TGTGCCAGCAGCTTAGGGCTAGCGGGGGACCAGGGCACAGATACGCAGTATTTT.

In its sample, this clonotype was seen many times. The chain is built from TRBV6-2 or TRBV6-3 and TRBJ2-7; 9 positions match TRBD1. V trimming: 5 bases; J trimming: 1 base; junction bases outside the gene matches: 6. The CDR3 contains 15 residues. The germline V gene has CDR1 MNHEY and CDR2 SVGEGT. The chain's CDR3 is CASSRRGTGSYEQYF. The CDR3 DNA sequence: TGTGCCAGCAGTCGTCGAGGGACAGGGTCCTACGAGCAGTACTTC.

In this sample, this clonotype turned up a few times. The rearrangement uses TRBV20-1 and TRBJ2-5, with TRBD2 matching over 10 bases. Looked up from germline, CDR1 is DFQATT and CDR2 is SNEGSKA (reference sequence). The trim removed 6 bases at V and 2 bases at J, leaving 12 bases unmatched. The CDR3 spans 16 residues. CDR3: CSAPLIKTSGQETQYF. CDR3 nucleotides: TGCAGTGCCCCATTAATCAAGACTAGCGGGCAAGAGACCCAGTACTTC.

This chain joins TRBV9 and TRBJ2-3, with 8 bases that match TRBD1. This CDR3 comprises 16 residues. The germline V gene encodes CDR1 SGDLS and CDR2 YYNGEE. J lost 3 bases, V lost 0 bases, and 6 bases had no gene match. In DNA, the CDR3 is TGTGCCAGCAGCGTAGTTGGACAGGGAAGAACAGATACGCAGTATTTT. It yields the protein CASSVVGQGRTDTQYF.

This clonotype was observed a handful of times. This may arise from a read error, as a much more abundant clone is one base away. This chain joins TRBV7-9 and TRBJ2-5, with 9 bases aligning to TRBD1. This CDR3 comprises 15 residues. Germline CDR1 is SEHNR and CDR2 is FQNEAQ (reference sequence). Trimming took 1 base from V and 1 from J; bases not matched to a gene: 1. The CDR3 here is CASSLGDRAQETQYF. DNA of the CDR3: TGTGCCAGCAGCTTAGGGGACAGGGCCCAAGAGACCCAGTACTTC.

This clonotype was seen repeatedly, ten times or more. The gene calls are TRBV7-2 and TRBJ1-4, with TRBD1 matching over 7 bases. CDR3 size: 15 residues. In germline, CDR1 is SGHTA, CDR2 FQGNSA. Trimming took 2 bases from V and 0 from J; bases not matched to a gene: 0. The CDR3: CASSLQGATNEKLFF. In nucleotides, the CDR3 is TGTGCCAGCAGCTTACAGGGGGCAACTAATGAAAAACTGTTTTTT.

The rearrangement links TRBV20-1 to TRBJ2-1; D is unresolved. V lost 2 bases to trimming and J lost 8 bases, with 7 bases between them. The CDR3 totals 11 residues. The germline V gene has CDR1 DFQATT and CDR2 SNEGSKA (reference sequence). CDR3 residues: CSARMRDEQFF. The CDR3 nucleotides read TGCAGTGCTAGAATGCGAGATGAGCAGTTCTTC.

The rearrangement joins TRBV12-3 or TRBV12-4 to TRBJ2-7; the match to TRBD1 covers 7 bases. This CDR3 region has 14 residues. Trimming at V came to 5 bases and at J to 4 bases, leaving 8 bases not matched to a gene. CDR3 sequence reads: CASSTGTVFYEQYF. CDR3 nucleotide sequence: TGTGCCAGCAGTACCGGGACAGTCTTTTACGAGCAGTACTTC.

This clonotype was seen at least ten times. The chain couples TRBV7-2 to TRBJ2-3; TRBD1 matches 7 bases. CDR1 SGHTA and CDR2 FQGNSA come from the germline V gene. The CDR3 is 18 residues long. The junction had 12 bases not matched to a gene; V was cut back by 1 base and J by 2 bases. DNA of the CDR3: TGTGCCAGCAGCTTAGGGGCAGGGGGTGATTTGGTCACAGATACGCAGTATTTT. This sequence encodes CASSLGAGGDLVTDTQYF.

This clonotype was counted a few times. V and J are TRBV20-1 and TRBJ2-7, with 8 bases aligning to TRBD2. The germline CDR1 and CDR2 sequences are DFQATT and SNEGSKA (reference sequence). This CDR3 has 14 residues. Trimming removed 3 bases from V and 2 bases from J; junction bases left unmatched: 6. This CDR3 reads CSARDSGKTYEQYF. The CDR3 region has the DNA TGCAGTGCTAGGGATAGCGGGAAAACCTACGAGCAGTACTTC.

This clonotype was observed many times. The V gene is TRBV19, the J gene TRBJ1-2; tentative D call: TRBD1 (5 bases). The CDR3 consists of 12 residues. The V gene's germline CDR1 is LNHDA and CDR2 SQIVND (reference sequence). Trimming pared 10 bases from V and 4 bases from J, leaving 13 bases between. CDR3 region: CATWTGRYGYTF. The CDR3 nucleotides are TGTGCCACCTGGACGGGACGCTATGGCTACACCTTC.

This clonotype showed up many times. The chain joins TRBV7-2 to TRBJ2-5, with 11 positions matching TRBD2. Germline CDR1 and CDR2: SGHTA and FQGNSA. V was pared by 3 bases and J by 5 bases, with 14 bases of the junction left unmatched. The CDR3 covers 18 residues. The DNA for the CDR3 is TGTGCCAGCAGCTTTCCGGGACTAGCGGAGGAACCGGGGGAGACCCAGTACTTC. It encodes CASSFPGLAEEPGETQYF.